The 21 T cell receptor beta chains given below trace back to one sample, sequenced in a study of T cells in localized non-small cell lung cancer. Sequencing used immunoSEQ multiplex PCR; TCRdb keeps in-frame clones, though not all of them. The data show fewer than 90,000 clones, around three quarters seen once. Sequencing was performed on PBMCs, taken before any cancer treatment. The receptors were gathered from a man between 40 and 75 years old with stage II squamous cell lung carcinoma.

V gene TRBV6-5 combines with J gene TRBJ1-2; no firm D call. Germline loops: CDR1 MNHEY, CDR2 SVGAGI. The length of the CDR3 is 14 residues. V shed 2 bases and J shed 4 bases, with 11 bases lying between them. The CDR3 region is CASSYVGSSYGYTF. The CDR3 DNA reads TGTGCCAGCAGTTACGTGGGGTCATCCTATGGCTACACCTTC.

The chain couples TRBV15 to TRBJ1-1; weak D call: TRBD1 (6 bases). Looked up from germline, CDR1 is LNHNV and CDR2 is YYDKDF (reference sequence). The CDR3 is 15 amino acids. V lost 0 bases to trimming and J lost 4 bases, with 12 bases between them. The CDR3 DNA reads TGTGCCACCAGCAGAGACCTAGGGGGAAGCACTGAAGCTTTCTTT. Its translation is CATSRDLGGSTEAFF.

The rearrangement joins TRBV4-3 to TRBJ2-3, with 8 bases matching TRBD1. V lost 2 bases to trimming and J lost 4 bases; unmatched junction nucleotides: 11. In germline, CDR1 is LGHNA, CDR2 YSLEER. CDR3 length: 17 amino acids. CDR3 sequence: CASSQFYRGSVADTQYF. CDR3 nucleotide sequence: TGCGCCAGCAGCCAATTTTACAGGGGGTCCGTGGCAGATACGCAGTATTTT.

The chain carries TRBV6-5 and TRBJ1-3; D unclear. Germline V lookup: CDR1 MNHEY, CDR2 SVGAGI. V dropped 2 bases and J dropped 3 bases, with 5 bases sitting between them. This CDR3 is built from 13 residues. In DNA form, the CDR3 reads TGTGCCAGCAGTTACGACGGTGGAAACACCATATATTTT. Translating it yields CASSYDGGNTIYF.

The V and J genes are TRBV5-1 and TRBJ2-3, with 9 bases matching TRBD2. The CDR3 runs 16 residues. Germline CDR1 reads SGHRS; CDR2 reads YFSETQ. V lost 4 bases, J lost 8 bases, and 14 bases stayed unmatched. This CDR3 is CASSQEPGLATVTQYF. As DNA, the CDR3 is TGCGCCAGCAGCCAGGAACCGGGACTAGCTACTGTTACGCAGTATTTT.

The chain combines TRBV7-9 with TRBJ2-7, with D unclear. Looked up from germline, CDR1 is SEHNR and CDR2 is FQNEAQ (reference sequence). V lost 1 base and J 3 bases, leaving 10 bases between the germline ends. The CDR3 has 14 amino acids. The CDR3 nucleotides are TGTGCCAGCAGCTTAGGATCCCCTTACTACGAGCAGTACTTC. Protein sequence: CASSLGSPYYEQYF.

The gene calls are TRBV2 and TRBJ1-1; D gene ambiguous. The germline CDR1 and CDR2 sequences are SNHLY and FYNNEI. V lost 6 bases, J lost 0 bases, and 8 bases lay in between. The CDR3 runs 13 residues. In DNA, the CDR3 is TGTGCCAGCAGGGTTACACTGAACACTGAAGCTTTCTTT. It yields the protein CASRVTLNTEAFF.

The chain is built from TRBV28 and TRBJ2-7; perhaps D is TRBD1 or TRBD2 (6 bases each). Germline V gene data show CDR1 as MDHEN and CDR2 as SYDVKM. The CDR3 spans 13 residues. The germline V and J ends were trimmed by 6 bases and 3 bases, with 12 bases remaining between them. CDR3 nucleotides: TGTGCCAGCAGGGGGGGCGGATTCTACGAGCAGTACTTC. This codes for CASRGGGFYEQYF.

The chain employs TRBV2 and TRBJ1-1; unclear D gene. The V gene lost 4 bases and the J gene lost 8 bases, with 14 bases spanning the gap. Germline values: CDR1 SNHLY, CDR2 FYNNEI. This CDR3 is built from 13 residues. For the CDR3, the DNA is TGTGCCAGCAGTGGCGGCGGAGTCTCGGAAGCTTTCTTT. It specifies CASSGGGVSEAFF.

J is TRBJ2-7 and V is TRBV30, with 10 bases aligning to TRBD1. Germline CDR1 is GTSNPN and CDR2 is SVGIG (reference sequence). The J segment lost 6 bases and the V segment lost 4 bases, leaving 6 bases of the junction unmatched. The CDR3 extends over 13 amino acids. The CDR3 DNA reads as TGTGCCTGGACCCGGGACAGGGGAGGCGAGCAGTACTTC. It yields the protein CAWTRDRGGEQYF.

The genes are TRBV6-4 and TRBJ2-2; possibly TRBD1 for D (5 bases). The CDR3 contains 16 residues. V was shortened by 1 base and J by 0 bases, with 9 bases between the two germline ends. CDR1 and CDR2 from the germline V gene are MRHNA and SNTAGT. The CDR3 spells CASSDWGSSNTGELFF. Here the CDR3 DNA reads TGTGCCAGCAGTGACTGGGGCAGTTCGAACACCGGGGAGCTGTTTTTT.

This clone was seen just once. V usage is TRBV4-2 and J usage is TRBJ2-5; TRBD1 aligns across 9 bases. The CDR3 loop spans 15 amino acids. Germline V gives CDR1 LGHNA, CDR2 YNFKEQ. The J segment lost 5 bases and the V segment lost 1 base, leaving 5 bases of the junction unmatched. The CDR3 region has the DNA TGTGCCAGCAGCCAAGTTACAGGGGGCGATGAGACCCAGTACTTC. Its translation is CASSQVTGGDETQYF.

At least ten counts were recorded for this clone. This sequence joins TRBV9 and TRBJ1-2, with 8 positions matching TRBD1. V trimming: 3 bases; J trimming: 7 bases; junction bases outside the gene matches: 8. This CDR3 spans 14 amino acids. Germline V gene data show CDR1 as SGDLS and CDR2 as YYNGEE. CDR3 amino acids: CASSAGQGRSGYTF. The CDR3 DNA sequence: TGTGCCAGCAGCGCCGGACAGGGTAGGAGTGGCTACACCTTC. Full variable domain (outside the CDR3, taken from reference TRBV9 and TRBJ1-2): DSGVTQTPKHLITATGQRVTLRCSPRSGDLSVYWYQQSLDQGLQFLIQYYNGEERAKGNILERFSAQQFPDLHSELNLSSLELGDSALYFCASSAGQGRSGYTFGSGTRLTVV.

J is TRBJ1-5 and V is TRBV19; D is perhaps TRBD1 (5 bases). Germline-derived CDR1 and CDR2 are LNHDA and SQIVND (reference sequence). CDR3 size: 14 residues. V shed 3 bases and J shed 7 bases, with 13 bases lying between them. CDR3 protein: CASSMEGIRQPQHF. The CDR3 nucleotides are TGTGCCAGTAGTATGGAGGGGATACGACAGCCCCAGCATTTT. The entire variable domain, with the rest obtained from reference TRBV19 and TRBJ1-5, is as follows: DGGITQSPKYLFRKEGQNVTLSCEQNLNHDAMYWYRQDPGQGLRLIYYSQIVNDFQKGDIAEGYSVSREKKESFPLTVTSAQKNPTAFYLCASSMEGIRQPQHFGDGTRLSIL.

The gene calls are TRBV30 and TRBJ1-1; the D gene is possibly TRBD1 (5 bases). V was pared by 5 bases and J by 2 bases, with 12 bases between. The germline V gene has CDR1 GTSNPN and CDR2 SVGIG (reference sequence). CDR3 length: 13 residues. The CDR3 bases are TGTGCCTGGGGGGACGGAGTAAACACTGAAGCTTTCTTT. Protein sequence: CAWGDGVNTEAFF. The whole variable domain, remainder taken from reference TRBV30 and TRBJ1-1, is SQTIHQWPATLVQPVGSPLSLECTVEGTSNPNLYWYRQAAGRGLQLLFYSVGIGQISSEVPQNLSASRPQDRQFILSSKKLLLSDSGFYLCAWGDGVNTEAFFGQGTRLTVV.

V is TRBV5-1 and J is TRBJ2-3, with 9 bases that match TRBD1. This CDR3 spans 16 amino acids. Losses at the gene ends were 4 bases for V and 3 bases for J; bases not matched to a gene: 9. The V gene's germline CDR1 is SGHRS and CDR2 YFSETQ. This chain's CDR3 is CASSRGAQGATDTQYF. Here the CDR3 DNA reads TGCGCCAGCAGCCGAGGGGCACAGGGGGCGACAGATACGCAGTATTTT.

The chain links TRBV28 to TRBJ2-7; TRBD2 aligns across 8 bases. V shed 5 bases and J 1 base; nucleotides not matched to a gene: 7. Germline assignment: CDR1 MDHEN and CDR2 SYDVKM. The CDR3 loop spans 15 amino acids. This chain's CDR3 is CASSPSGGRSYEQYF. The CDR3 nucleotides are TGTGCCAGCAGTCCGTCGGGAGGGAGGTCCTACGAGCAGTACTTC. Combining the CDR3 with reference TRBV28 and TRBJ2-7 gives the whole variable domain DVKVTQSSRYLVKRTGEKVFLECVQDMDHENMFWYRQDPGLGLRLIYFSYDVKMKEKGDIPEGYSVSREKKERFSLILESASTNQTSMYLCASSPSGGRSYEQYFGPGTRLTVT.

The chain couples TRBV27 to TRBJ1-4, with TRBD1 matching over 7 bases. The CDR3 runs to 16 residues. Germline-derived CDR1 and CDR2 are MNHEY and SMNVEV (reference sequence). Losses at the gene ends were 6 bases for V and 7 bases for J; bases not matched to a gene: 14. CDR3 nucleotide sequence: TGTGCCAGCAGATCCGGGACAGCTCTTCCTTCTGAAAAACTGTTTTTT. This sequence encodes CASRSGTALPSEKLFF. The variable domain in full, completed from reference TRBV27 and TRBJ1-4, reads EAQVTQNPRYLITVTGKKLTVTCSQNMNHEYMSWYRQDPGLGLRQIYYSMNVEVTDKGDVPEGYKVSRKEKRNFPLILESPSPNQTSLYFCASRSGTALPSEKLFFGSGTQLSVL.

V is TRBV5-4 and J is TRBJ2-5; 11 bases are a match to TRBD1. This CDR3 region has 13 residues. After removal of 7 bases from V and 2 bases from J, the junction contained 1 base not matched to a gene. Germline V lookup: CDR1 SGHNT, CDR2 YYREEE (reference sequence). The chain's CDR3 is CASGTGGQETQYF. CDR3 nucleotides: TGTGCCAGCGGGACAGGGGGACAAGAGACCCAGTACTTC.

The V gene is TRBV5-1, the J gene TRBJ2-5; D might be TRBD1 (6 bases). This CDR3 is 12 amino acids long. CDR1 and CDR2 (germline): SGHRS, YFSETQ. Trimming took off 5 bases at V and 4 bases at J, with 9 bases between the two ends. CDR3 DNA sequence: TGCGCCAGCAGACAGGGTCGAGAGACCCAGTACTTC. As protein: CASRQGRETQYF.

The rearrangement joins TRBV7-2 to TRBJ2-2; D not resolved. The CDR3 length is 16 residues. CDR1 and CDR2 (germline): SGHTA, FQGNSA. V lost 3 bases to trimming and J lost 3 bases, with 14 bases between them. CDR3 loop: CASSFLGSRDTGELFF. CDR3 nucleotides: TGTGCCAGCAGCTTTCTGGGGTCAAGGGACACCGGGGAGCTGTTTTTT.